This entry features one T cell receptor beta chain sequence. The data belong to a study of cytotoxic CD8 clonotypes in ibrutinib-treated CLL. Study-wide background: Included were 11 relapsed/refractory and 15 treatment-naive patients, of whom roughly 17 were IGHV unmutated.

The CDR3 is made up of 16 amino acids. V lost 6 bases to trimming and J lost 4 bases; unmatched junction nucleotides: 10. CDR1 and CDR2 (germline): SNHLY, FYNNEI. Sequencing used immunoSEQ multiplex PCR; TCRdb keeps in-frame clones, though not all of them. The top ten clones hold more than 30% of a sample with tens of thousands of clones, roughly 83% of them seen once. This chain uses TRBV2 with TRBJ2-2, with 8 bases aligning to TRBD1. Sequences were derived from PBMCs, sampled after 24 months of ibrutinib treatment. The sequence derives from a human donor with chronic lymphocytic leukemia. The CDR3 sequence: CASSRPQGAGTGELFF. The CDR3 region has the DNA TGTGCCAGCAGCCGACCCCAGGGGGCGGGCACCGGGGAGCTGTTTTTT.